What follows are 23 T cell receptor beta chains derived from one specimen sequenced in a study of cytomegalovirus exposure and HLA in healthy donors (dated by TCRdb to the late 2010s). Receptor amplification or capture employed the immunoSEQ multiplex PCR assay. TCRdb took over this immuneACCESS table, retaining in-frame rearrangements with V and J assigned. Such tables are incomplete; in checked studies, under half of the missing clones stem from an unresolved V gene, and the remainder is unexplained. The sample table shows some 170,000 clones, and just under 85% are seen once. The ten largest clones capture around 2.4% of the sample. Sequenced material: PBMCs. The receptors were gathered from a man aged 25 to 40 in good health and CMV-seropositive.

Concerning this clone: A junction end diverges from the germline sequence, so it may reflect a read error. V is TRBV7-9 and J is TRBJ2-5; unclear D gene. This CDR3 spans 18 amino acids. Germline lookup yields CDR1 SEHNR and CDR2 FQNEAQ (reference sequence). CDR3 region: CATSLASLTRLYQETQYF. DNA of the CDR3: TGTGCCACCAGCTTGGCCAGCCTGACAAGGCTTTACCAAGAGACCCAGTACTTC.

This sequence joins TRBV2 and TRBJ2-1; D not resolved. The CDR3 is 16 residues long. Between the trimmed V and J ends, which lost 4 bases and 10 bases, there was a span of 23 bases. Germline V CDR1 and CDR2: SNHLY, FYNNEI. CDR3 in DNA: TGTGCCAGCAGTGTATCCGCGCCAGGCCCTACCGTCGAGCAGTTCTTC. The encoded protein is CASSVSAPGPTVEQFF.

This clone was picked up a small number of times. V gene TRBV5-4 combines with J gene TRBJ2-2; D is possibly TRBD2 (7 bases). Trimming shortened V by 10 bases and J by 0 bases, and 10 bases separated the two germline ends. The length of the CDR3 is 13 residues. CDR1 and CDR2 from the germline V gene are SGHNT and YYREEE (reference sequence). The CDR3 coding sequence is TGTGCCGGGGGGGCCACGAACACCGGGGAGCTGTTTTTT. Translation: CAGGATNTGELFF.

The rearrangement links TRBV7-2 to TRBJ1-3, with 8 bases identical to TRBD1. The germline V gene encodes CDR1 SGHTA and CDR2 FQGNSA. The trim removed 3 bases at V and 1 base at J, leaving 5 bases unmatched. The length of the CDR3 is 16 residues. CDR3 residues: CASSLRGQGSGNTIYF. For the CDR3, the DNA is TGTGCCAGCAGCTTGCGCGGACAGGGATCTGGAAACACCATATATTTT.

This clone was counted once. The CDR3, as DNA: TGTGCCAGCAGCTTATCCCCCCCGGGACTAGCTTACCATGAGCAGTTCTTC. Amino acid sequence: CASSLSPPGLAYHEQFF. The gene calls are TRBV11-2 and TRBJ2-1, with 9 bases that match TRBD2. Germline-derived CDR1 and CDR2 are SGHAT and FQNNGV. The V gene end was trimmed by 2 bases and the J gene end by 8 bases; junction bases not matched to a gene: 13. The CDR3 covers 17 residues.

This rearrangement joins TRBV6-5 to TRBJ2-7; TRBD2 agrees at 7 bases. This CDR3 contains 13 residues. The V and J ends lost 6 bases and 0 bases, in that order; junction bases with no gene match: 2. CDR1 and CDR2 (germline): MNHEY, SVGAGI. The DNA for the CDR3 is TGTGCCAGCAGCCGGGACTACTCCTACGAGCAGTACTTC. Translating it yields CASSRDYSYEQYF.

As for this clone: One end of the junction varies from germline; a read error may be responsible. J is TRBJ2-2 and V is TRBV7-7, with TRBD2 as a possible D gene (6 bases). The CDR3 covers 14 residues. Germline V gene data show CDR1 as SSHAT and CDR2 as FNYEAQ (reference sequence). CDR3 nucleotides: TGTGCTAGCAGCCCCTATGGGGGGACCGGGGAGCTGTTTTTT. Its translation is CASSPYGGTGELFF. Looking up the rest from reference TRBV7-7 and TRBJ2-2 gives the full variable domain: GAGVSQSPRYKVTKRGQDVTLRCDPISSHATLYWYQQALGQGPEFLTYFNYEAQPDKSGLPSDRFSAERPEGSISTLTIQRTEQRDSAMYRCASSPYGGTGELFFGEGSRLTVL.

The chain links TRBV25-1 to TRBJ2-2; D is possibly TRBD1 (5 bases). Germline assignment: CDR1 MGHDK and CDR2 SYGVNS. Between the trimmed V and J ends, which lost 8 bases and 4 bases, there was a span of 8 bases. The CDR3 runs 12 residues. CDR3 protein: CASGRGTGELFF. DNA of the CDR3: TGTGCCAGCGGAAGGGGCACCGGGGAGCTGTTTTTT.

The table lists this clone with a count of one. A read error may produce the germline difference seen at one junction end. The CDR3 DNA follows: TGTGCTAGCAGCCGTGACAGGGGGGACGAGCAGTACTTC. The encoded protein is CASSRDRGDEQYF. The genes are TRBV7-7 and TRBJ2-7; TRBD1 matches at 9 bases. Germline-derived CDR1 and CDR2 are SSHAT and FNYEAQ (reference sequence). The CDR3 has 13 amino acids.

The chain employs TRBV10-3 and TRBJ2-5; tentatively, D is TRBD2 (6 bases). CDR1 ENHRY and CDR2 SYGVKD come from the germline V gene. Trimming removed 7 bases at V and 4 bases at J, with 19 bases between. The CDR3 sequence is 15 residues long. The CDR3 bases are TGTGCCATCACCGGGAGCGCGGGGCCAATAGAGACCCAGTACTTC. As protein: CAITGSAGPIETQYF.

The chain has TRBV4-3 and TRBJ2-7; the D gene is possibly TRBD2 (6 bases). The germline V gene encodes CDR1 LGHNA and CDR2 YSLEER. The CDR3 sequence is 16 residues long. The germline V and J ends were trimmed by 0 bases and 7 bases, with 19 bases remaining between them. CDR3 bases: TGCGCCAGCAGCCAAGAGGGGGACCGCCGTGCGGGGGAGCAGTACTTC. Translation gives CASSQEGDRRAGEQYF.

The gene calls are TRBV11-2 and TRBJ2-1, with D unclear. The ends were cut back, 5 bases at V and 4 bases at J, with 6 bases in the middle. The germline CDR1 and CDR2 sequences are SGHAT and FQNNGV. This CDR3 is built from 12 residues. CDR3 DNA sequence: TGTGCCAGCAGCGGGCTTTACAATGAGCAGTTCTTC. It specifies CASSGLYNEQFF.

The chain couples TRBV9 to TRBJ2-1; TRBD2 aligns across 7 bases. J lost 1 base, V lost 0 bases, and 7 bases had no gene match. From germline, CDR1 is SGDLS and CDR2 YYNGEE. CDR3 length: 17 residues. Here the CDR3 reads CASSVEGSGSSYNEQFF. DNA for the CDR3: TGTGCCAGCAGCGTAGAGGGTAGCGGGTCATCCTACAATGAGCAGTTCTTC.

Only a few counts were recorded for this clone. J is TRBJ1-1 and V is TRBV5-4; TRBD1 aligns across 7 bases. V lost 0 bases, J lost 11 bases, and 16 bases stayed unmatched. The CDR3 runs 16 residues. The germline V gene has CDR1 SGHNT and CDR2 YYREEE (reference sequence). The DNA for the CDR3 is TGTGCCAGCAGCTTGGGCGGCGACAGGGTTTCTTTCGGGGCTTTCTTT. It encodes CASSLGGDRVSFGAFF.

The V call is TRBV2, the J call TRBJ1-4, with a tentative D call TRBD1 (5 bases). The germline V and J ends were trimmed by 5 bases and 2 bases, with 12 bases remaining between them. The CDR3 spans 15 residues. In germline, CDR1 is SNHLY, CDR2 FYNNEI. The CDR3 coding sequence is TGTGCCAGCAGTACCTCAGGGATGACTAATGAAAAACTGTTTTTT. Translated, it gives CASSTSGMTNEKLFF. Full variable domain (rest looked up from reference TRBV2 and TRBJ1-4): EPEVTQTPSHQVTQMGQEVILRCVPISNHLYFYWYRQILGQKVEFLVSFYNNEISEKSEIFDDQFSVERPDGSNFTLKIRSTKLEDSAMYFCASSTSGMTNEKLFFGSGTQLSVL.

As to this clone: Different DNA sequences within this sample yield the same CDR3. The chain recombines TRBV18 with TRBJ2-3, with 12 positions matching TRBD2. The CDR3 length is 16 residues. CDR1 KGHSH and CDR2 LQKENI come from the germline V gene. Trimming removed 6 bases from V and 1 base from J; junction bases left unmatched: 5. The CDR3 sequence: CASSPRLAGGTDTQYF. In DNA form, the CDR3 reads TGTGCCAGCTCTCCGCGACTAGCGGGGGGCACAGATACGCAGTATTTT.

This chain links TRBV6-4 with TRBJ2-3; TRBD1 matches at 8 bases. J lost 2 bases, V lost 4 bases, and 5 bases had no gene match. Germline V gene sequence: CDR1 MRHNA, CDR2 SNTAGT. The CDR3 length is 15 residues. The DNA for the CDR3 is TGTGCCAGCAGTGCCAGGGGGCCCGACACAGATACGCAGTATTTT. This codes for CASSARGPDTDTQYF.

This rearrangement joins TRBV7-6 to TRBJ2-2, with 8 bases lining up with TRBD1. With V trimmed by 7 bases and J by 4 bases, 5 bases remained unmatched. Germline CDR1 reads SGHVS; CDR2 reads FNYEAQ. This CDR3 contains 14 residues. The CDR3 sequence is CASIQGATTGELFF. Here the CDR3 DNA reads TGTGCCAGCATCCAGGGGGCGACCACCGGGGAGCTGTTTTTT.

The rearrangement links TRBV7-9 to TRBJ2-7; D uncertain. Trimming cost V 6 bases and J 0 bases, with 6 bases left between them. The length of the CDR3 is 12 residues. CDR1 and CDR2 from the germline V gene are SEHNR and FQNEAQ (reference sequence). This CDR3 is CASSQNSYEQYF. The CDR3 bases are TGTGCCAGCAGTCAGAACTCCTACGAGCAGTACTTC.

CDR3 sequence (DNA): TGTGCCAGCTCACCACCGATTAGCCGTCCCTTTATGAACACTGAAGCTTTCTTT. This encodes CASSPPISRPFMNTEAFF. The chain joins TRBV18 to TRBJ1-1; D not certain. Germline loops: CDR1 KGHSH, CDR2 LQKENI. The CDR3 length is 18 residues. V shed 0 bases and J shed 0 bases, with 17 bases lying between them.

The chain links TRBV7-2 to TRBJ2-7; the D gene is possibly TRBD2 (6 bases). V lost 1 base to trimming and J lost 5 bases, with 12 bases between them. The length of the CDR3 is 14 residues. Germline V lookup: CDR1 SGHTA, CDR2 FQGNSA. Written as DNA, the CDR3 is TGTGCCAGCAGCTTAGTGCCTAGCGAACACGAGCAGTACTTC. This encodes CASSLVPSEHEQYF.

The genes are TRBV28 and TRBJ2-7; tentative D call: TRBD2 (6 bases). The CDR3 is made up of 16 amino acids. Germline V gives CDR1 MDHEN, CDR2 SYDVKM. The V and J ends lost 4 bases and 5 bases respectively, with 21 bases between them. The CDR3 region is CASSSWPSALVHEQYF. The DNA for the CDR3 is TGTGCCAGCAGTTCCTGGCCTAGCGCCCTTGTCCACGAGCAGTACTTC.

The CDR3 DNA reads as TGCGCCAGCAGCCAAGATCGTACCGGGACAGCCAATTCACCCCTCCACTTT. This sequence encodes CASSQDRTGTANSPLHF. This chain joins TRBV4-3 and TRBJ1-6; 7 nucleotides agree with TRBD1. J gave up 7 bases and V 0 bases, and 9 bases lay outside the gene matches. Per the germline V gene, CDR1 is LGHNA and CDR2 is YSLEER. The CDR3 has 17 amino acids.